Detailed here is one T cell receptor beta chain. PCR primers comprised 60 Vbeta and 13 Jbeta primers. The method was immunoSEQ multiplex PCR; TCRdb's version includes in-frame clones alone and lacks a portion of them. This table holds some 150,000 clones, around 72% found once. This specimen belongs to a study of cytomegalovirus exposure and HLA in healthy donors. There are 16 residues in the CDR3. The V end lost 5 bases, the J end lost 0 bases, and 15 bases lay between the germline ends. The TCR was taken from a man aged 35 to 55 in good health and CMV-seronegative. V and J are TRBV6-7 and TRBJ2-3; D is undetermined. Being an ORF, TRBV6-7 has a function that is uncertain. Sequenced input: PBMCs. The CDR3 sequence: CASSPVAPTSTDTQYF. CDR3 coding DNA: TGTGCCAGCAGTCCAGTTGCACCGACTAGCACAGATACGCAGTATTTT.